The 17 T cell receptor beta chains below were found in one sample sequenced in a study of beta chain features in type 1 diabetes. The authors reverse transcribed all of the isolated RNA, so sequencing captured expressed TCRB transcripts. The repertoire was sequenced with immunoSEQ multiplex PCR; TCRdb's copy has only in-frame clones and lacks some. The table lists 300,000 to 400,000 clones, approximately 8% of them singletons, with around 0.44% in the top ten. The sequencing sample was made of central memory CD4+ T cells from blood. The source of these receptors is a woman aged 18-29 years in good health.

This clone has a handful of counts. The J gene is TRBJ2-1, the V gene TRBV15; TRBD2 matches 9 bases. The ends lost 0 bases at V and 15 bases at J; junction bases unmatched: 18. This CDR3 is built from 17 residues. Germline V gives CDR1 LNHNV, CDR2 YYDKDF (reference sequence). The CDR3 region has the DNA TGTGCCACCAGCAGAGATATGCCAGGGGGGGGACTAGCCCACCGGTTCTTC. Protein product: CATSRDMPGGGLAHRFF.

This clone has more than one count but fewer than ten. The chain is built from TRBV28 and TRBJ1-2; D gene unclear. The germline V and J ends were trimmed by 2 bases and 7 bases, with 8 bases remaining between them. Looked up from germline, CDR1 is MDHEN and CDR2 is SYDVKM. This CDR3 is 12 amino acids long. The CDR3 sequence: CASSLIRRGYTF. The CDR3 DNA reads as TGTGCCAGCAGTTTAATAAGGCGTGGCTACACCTTC.

The chain combines TRBV6-6 with TRBJ2-5; D is unresolved. Between the trimmed V and J ends, which lost 5 bases and 4 bases, there was a span of 8 bases. There are 12 residues in the CDR3. Germline CDR1 and CDR2: MNHNY and SVGAGI (reference sequence). The CDR3, as DNA: TGTGCCAGCAGTGACCCTTCAGAGACCCAGTACTTC. This translates into CASSDPSETQYF.

This clone was seen repeatedly, ten times or more. The rearrangement links TRBV4-2 to TRBJ2-1; tentatively, D is TRBD1 (5 bases). This CDR3 has 14 residues. Trimming cost V 1 base and J 6 bases, with 10 bases left between them. Per germline, CDR1 LGHNA and CDR2 YNFKEQ. The CDR3 reads CASSQVGHLNEQFF. In nucleotides, the CDR3 is TGTGCCAGCAGCCAAGTAGGACACCTCAATGAGCAGTTCTTC.

The chain uses TRBV28 and TRBJ2-5, with no clear D. Germline assignment: CDR1 MDHEN and CDR2 SYDVKM. The ends were cut back, 1 base at V and 1 base at J, with 7 bases in the middle. The CDR3 totals 14 residues. CDR3 protein: CASSLLWSQETQYF. The CDR3 DNA is TGTGCCAGCAGTTTATTGTGGAGCCAAGAGACCCAGTACTTC. Full variable domain (outside the CDR3, taken from reference TRBV28 and TRBJ2-5): DVKVTQSSRYLVKRTGEKVFLECVQDMDHENMFWYRQDPGLGLRLIYFSYDVKMKEKGDIPEGYSVSREKKERFSLILESASTNQTSMYLCASSLLWSQETQYFGPGTRLLVL.

This clone has a count of ten or more. The rearrangement joins TRBV7-8 to TRBJ2-1, with 10 bases fitting TRBD2. The CDR3 contains 15 residues. The V gene end was trimmed by 4 bases and the J gene end by 9 bases; junction bases not matched to a gene: 9. Germline-derived CDR1 and CDR2 are SGHVS and FQNEAQ. The CDR3 DNA reads TGTGCCAGCAGCTCCCGGGGGGTAGCGGGAGGTGAGCAGTTCTTC. This translates into CASSSRGVAGGEQFF.

The gene calls are TRBV11-3 and TRBJ2-2, with TRBD1 identical over 8 bases. The germline CDR1 and CDR2 sequences are SGHNT and YENEEA. The CDR3 consists of 14 residues. V dropped 2 bases and J dropped 7; count of bases not matched to a gene: 3. The CDR3 protein is CASSLQGAGGELFF. CDR3 nucleotides: TGTGCCAGCAGCTTACAGGGGGCAGGCGGGGAGCTGTTTTTT.

The chain uses TRBV29-1 and TRBJ2-7, with D hard to call. V lost 5 bases and J 4 bases, leaving 24 bases between the germline ends. The V gene's germline CDR1 is SQVTM and CDR2 ANQGSEA. This CDR3 comprises 16 residues. CDR3 in amino acids: CSVITRQQLRAYEQYF. The CDR3 nucleotides read TGCAGCGTTATCACCCGACAACAACTTCGGGCGTACGAGCAGTACTTC.

This chain uses TRBV28 with TRBJ1-1, with D possibly being TRBD1 (5 bases). The CDR3 is made up of 11 amino acids. Germline V CDR1 and CDR2: MDHEN, SYDVKM. V lost 8 bases to trimming and J lost 5 bases, with 9 bases between them. The CDR3 DNA is TGTGCCAGCGCAGGGAGGACTGAAGCTTTCTTT. Translated, it gives CASAGRTEAFF.

The chain links TRBV9 to TRBJ2-7, with TRBD2 matching 14 bases. The CDR3 loop spans 17 amino acids. Germline CDR1 is SGDLS and CDR2 is YYNGEE. V was clipped by 0 bases and J by 3 bases; unmatched bases: 5. The CDR3 loop reads CASSVGLAGGGYYEQYF. In DNA, the CDR3 is TGTGCCAGCAGCGTAGGACTAGCGGGAGGGGGTTACTACGAGCAGTACTTC.

The chain links TRBV19 to TRBJ1-1; TRBD1 matches at 7 bases. The ends lost 10 bases at V and 1 base at J; junction bases unmatched: 6. CDR3 length: 13 amino acids. Germline V gives CDR1 LNHDA, CDR2 SQIVND (reference sequence). The CDR3 loop is CATSGGWNTEAFF. In nucleotides, the CDR3 is TGTGCCACCTCAGGGGGGTGGAACACTGAAGCTTTCTTT. Together with reference TRBV19 and TRBJ1-1, the CDR3 gives the full variable domain: DGGITQSPKYLFRKEGQNVTLSCEQNLNHDAMYWYRQDPGQGLRLIYYSQIVNDFQKGDIAEGYSVSREKKESFPLTVTSAQKNPTAFYLCATSGGWNTEAFFGQGTRLTVV.

This clone appeared a few times. V usage is TRBV6-1 and J usage is TRBJ1-4; D gene ambiguous. The V and J ends lost 8 bases and 0 bases respectively, with 13 bases between them. CDR1 is MNHNS and CDR2 is SASEGT in the germline V gene. This CDR3 has 15 amino acids. CDR3 region: CASLGLGATNEKLFF. The DNA for the CDR3 is TGTGCCAGCTTGGGTTTGGGCGCAACTAATGAAAAACTGTTTTTT.

This clone was seen a few times. The chain carries TRBV6-5 and TRBJ1-2; D is unresolved. Germline values: CDR1 MNHEY, CDR2 SVGAGI. V was trimmed by 6 bases and J by 8 bases, leaving 13 bases between them. The CDR3 runs to 12 residues. CDR3: CASSENERGYTF. In nucleotides, the CDR3 is TGTGCCAGCAGCGAAAACGAGAGAGGCTACACCTTC.

The V and J genes are TRBV27 and TRBJ2-5, with 13 bases aligning to TRBD2. Germline-derived CDR1 and CDR2 are MNHEY and SMNVEV (reference sequence). V lost 7 bases, J lost 1 base, and 9 bases stayed unmatched. The CDR3 contains 17 residues. In nucleotides, the CDR3 is TGTGCCAGCACCCGACTAGCGGGAGGCGGTATCCAAGAGACCCAGTACTTC. As protein: CASTRLAGGGIQETQYF.

This clone was recorded a few times. Other DNA sequences in this specimen translate into the identical CDR3. The V gene is TRBV6-5, the J gene TRBJ2-5; TRBD1 aligns across 8 bases. V lost 5 bases, J lost 2 bases, and 1 base stayed unmatched. Germline V gene data show CDR1 as MNHEY and CDR2 as SVGAGI. The CDR3 contains 13 residues. CDR3 sequence: CASSRDRQETQYF. CDR3 in DNA: TGTGCCAGCAGTCGGGACAGGCAAGAGACCCAGTACTTC.

J is TRBJ2-2 and V is TRBV2, with D perhaps matching TRBD2 (5 bases). Deletions cut 5 bases from V and 0 bases from J, with 10 bases between. The CDR3 totals 15 residues. The germline CDR1 and CDR2 sequences are SNHLY and FYNNEI. CDR3 nucleotides: TGTGCCAGCAGTCATGAGGGATCGAACACCGGGGAGCTGTTTTTT. This translates into CASSHEGSNTGELFF.

J is TRBJ2-7 and V is TRBV7-2; a possible D gene is TRBD1 (6 bases). The CDR3 runs 13 residues. V gave up 5 bases and J gave up 5 bases, with 13 bases separating them. Germline CDR1 and CDR2: SGHTA and FQGNSA. Here the CDR3 DNA reads TGTGCCAGCAGCCATGGGGGCAGGGACGAGCAGTACTTC. It is translated as CASSHGGRDEQYF.